Described below is a single T cell receptor beta chain sequence and its context. One junction end does not reproduce the germline sequence, and a read error may be involved. This CDR3 is also generated by other DNA sequences in the sample. Reverse transcribed after extraction, RNA yielded cDNA as the sequencing template. Sequenced by immunoSEQ multiplex PCR; TCRdb stores in-frame clones only, minus some. Of some 190,000 clones listed, under 70% were seen once; the top ten hold more than 0.95%. This entry comes from a study of CD8+ T cells in alopecia areata. CDR1 and CDR2 from the germline V gene are SQVTM and ANQGSEA. The CDR3 has 9 residues. The treatment is: oral pan-JAK inhibitor, 5-10 mg twice daily.

The sequences come from CD4+ T cells sorted from blood, collected around week 44, from a patient treated with tofacitinib. The TCR was taken from a human donor with alopecia areata. The chain carries TRBV29-1 and TRBJ2-5; D is undetermined. CDR3 sequence reads: CSVEETQYF. The CDR3 DNA sequence: TGCAGCGTGGAAGAGACCCAGTACTTC.